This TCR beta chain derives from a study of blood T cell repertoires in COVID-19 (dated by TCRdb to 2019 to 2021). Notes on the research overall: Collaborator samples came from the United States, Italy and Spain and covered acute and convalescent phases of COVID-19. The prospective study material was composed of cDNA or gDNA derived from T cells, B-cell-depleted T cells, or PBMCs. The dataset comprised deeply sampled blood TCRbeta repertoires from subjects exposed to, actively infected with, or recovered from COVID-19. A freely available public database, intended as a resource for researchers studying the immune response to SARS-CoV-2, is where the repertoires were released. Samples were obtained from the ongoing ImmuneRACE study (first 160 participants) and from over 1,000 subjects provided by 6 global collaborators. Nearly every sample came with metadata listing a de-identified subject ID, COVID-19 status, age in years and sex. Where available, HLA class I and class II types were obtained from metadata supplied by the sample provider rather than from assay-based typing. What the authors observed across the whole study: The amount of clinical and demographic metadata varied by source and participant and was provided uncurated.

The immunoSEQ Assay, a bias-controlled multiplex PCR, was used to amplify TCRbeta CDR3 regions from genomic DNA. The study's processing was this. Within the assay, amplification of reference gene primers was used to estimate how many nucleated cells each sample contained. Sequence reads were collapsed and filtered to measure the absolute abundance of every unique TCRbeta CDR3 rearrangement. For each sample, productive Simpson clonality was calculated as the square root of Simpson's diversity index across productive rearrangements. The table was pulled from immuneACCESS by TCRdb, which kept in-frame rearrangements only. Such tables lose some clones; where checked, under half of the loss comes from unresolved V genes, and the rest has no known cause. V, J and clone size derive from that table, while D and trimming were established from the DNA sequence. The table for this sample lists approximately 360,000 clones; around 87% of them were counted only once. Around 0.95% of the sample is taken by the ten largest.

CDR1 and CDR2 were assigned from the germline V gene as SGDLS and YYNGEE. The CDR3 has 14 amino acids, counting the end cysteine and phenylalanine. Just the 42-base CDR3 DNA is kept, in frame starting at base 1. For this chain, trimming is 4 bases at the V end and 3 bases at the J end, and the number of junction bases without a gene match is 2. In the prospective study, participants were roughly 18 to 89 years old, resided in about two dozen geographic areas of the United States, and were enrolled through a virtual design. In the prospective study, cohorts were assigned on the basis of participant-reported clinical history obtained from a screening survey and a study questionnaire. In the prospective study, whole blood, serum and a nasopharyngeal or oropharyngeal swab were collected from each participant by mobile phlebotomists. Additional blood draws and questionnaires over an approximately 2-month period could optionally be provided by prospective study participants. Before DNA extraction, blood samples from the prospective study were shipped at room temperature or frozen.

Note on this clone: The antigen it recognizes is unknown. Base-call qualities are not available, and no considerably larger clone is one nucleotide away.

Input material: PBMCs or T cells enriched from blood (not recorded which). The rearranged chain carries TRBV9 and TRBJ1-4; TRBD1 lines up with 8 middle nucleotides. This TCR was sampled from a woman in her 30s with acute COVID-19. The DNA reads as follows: TGTGCCAGCAGCCAGGGGGCGGCTAATGAAAAACTGTTTTTT. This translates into CASSQGAANEKLFF.